Here is one T cell receptor (beta chain) with its context. Its antigen is not yet known. No qualities accompany the bases; no much larger clone lies one base away. This entry comes from a study of persistence of HIV-infected CD4 T cells (dated by TCRdb to 2018 to 2020). A note on the overall study: The study isolated CMV- and HIV-1 Gag-responding CD4+ T cells from ART-treated individuals to examine antigen-driven clonal expansion of HIV-1-infected cells. The clonality of all cells in each sorted population was measured by TCRbeta sequencing, and the clonality of infected cells was measured by proviral sequencing. Cross-participant TCR cluster analysis included roughly eight participants for CMV and 6 or 7 participants for Gag. Suppressive ART had been received by participants for a median of around eight years. Peripheral blood samples of up to about 180 mL were obtained at multiple time points, with the exception of two participants, for whom leukapheresis was performed at a single time point.

The immunoSEQ hsTCRB assay version 4 in survey mode was used to sequence TCRbeta repertoires from genomic DNA. For TCRbeta sequencing, genomic DNA was diluted to 10 ng/uL, and up to about 1 ug was used per sample. In the paper's pipeline: TCRbeta data were analyzed in ImmunoSeq Analyzer 3.0, with diversity computed on productive nucleotide rearrangements. Using the Immunarch R package, the improved Chao index served to estimate lower-bound TCR diversity and the Gini coefficient served to estimate clonality. Different nucleotide rearrangements encoding the same CDR3beta amino acid sequence were counted as distinct clonotypes. TCRbeta sequences significantly enriched in antigen-responding cells relative to anti-CD3/anti-CD28-activated cells were identified by differential abundance analysis. Using predicted peptide-MHC specificity as the basis, GLIPH2 grouped TCRs into clusters, both for each participant individually and for the merged data sets that combined participants. TCRdb carries this immuneACCESS record with in-frame sequences only. Its versions omit some clonotypes, under half of them owing to an unresolved V gene in the studies checked, with the rest unexplained. That table is the source of V, J and clone size, and D and trimming were worked out from the DNA. This sample holds 25,000 to 30,000 clones; 82% were observed only once. The ten largest make up 3.5% to 5.5% of the sample.

The treatment or condition label, read with the paper, signifies: suppressive antiretroviral therapy. Lysates of CMV-infected fibroblasts at 10 ug/mL were used to stimulate the cells. Nonresponding CD40L-negative CD69-negative CD45RO-high memory CD4+ T cells were sorted as memory populations depleted of antigen-responding cells. HIV-1-infected adults in whom suppressive ART had been started during chronic infection were enrolled as participants. Participants had undetectable plasma HIV-1 RNA below 50 copies/mL for at least 4 years. To be included, a participant needed positive CMV serology and a CD4+ T cell count above 400 cells/uL. Before stimulation, PBMCs were isolated using density centrifugation and depleted of CD8+ T cells. Stimulation of CD8-depleted PBMCs was carried out for approximately 18 hours with anti-CD28/CD49d costimulation, CD40-blocking antibody and enfuvirtide, to prevent new infections. Sorting was done on either a Beckman Coulter MoFlo Legacy or an XDP sorter, and propidium iodide was used to exclude dead cells. Genomic DNA was extracted using the QIAamp DNA Mini Kit for samples with more than one million cells and using the Quick-DNA Microprep Kit for all other samples.

The junction shows trimming of 3 bases on V and 0 bases on J, plus 12 bases between the germline ends. Sequences KGHSH (CDR1) and LQKENI (CDR2) are obtained from the germline V gene. The CDR3 starts with the cysteine, ends with the phenylalanine, and has 16 residues. The only DNA kept is the CDR3, 48 bases in frame from the first base. Study-wide conclusions, independent of this receptor: Within the same sorted populations, TCR oligoclonality correlated with proviral oligoclonality. Significantly lower TCRbeta richness was observed in CMV- and Gag-responding cells than in anti-CD3/anti-CD28-responding cells, and higher oligoclonality was observed in CMV-responding cells than in CD3/CD28-stimulated and Gag-responding cells. Few individuals were included in the study, and only a limited range of antigens was tested. Bulk TCR analyses could not be restricted to the rare CMV-responding cells that actually carried HIV-1 proviruses. Antigen-responding cells were enriched for degenerate expanded CDR3beta sequences, which suggests convergent selection of CD4+ responses to CMV and Gag.

The sample consisted of CD4+ T cells sorted from PBMCs after roughly 18-hour stimulation, taken from a patient who received antiretroviral therapy. Interpreted using the paper, the cell subset or site label stands for: CD40L-CD69- CD45RO-high memory CD4 T cells not responding to CMV lysate. The rearrangement joined TRBV18 to TRBJ1-3; TRBD1 is perhaps the D gene, given 6 matching bases. This TCR was sampled from an adult man with HIV who was CMV-seropositive. CDR3 protein: CASSPYRENSGNTIYF. The DNA sequence is as follows: TGTGCCAGCTCACCTTACAGGGAGAACTCTGGAAACACCATATATTTT.